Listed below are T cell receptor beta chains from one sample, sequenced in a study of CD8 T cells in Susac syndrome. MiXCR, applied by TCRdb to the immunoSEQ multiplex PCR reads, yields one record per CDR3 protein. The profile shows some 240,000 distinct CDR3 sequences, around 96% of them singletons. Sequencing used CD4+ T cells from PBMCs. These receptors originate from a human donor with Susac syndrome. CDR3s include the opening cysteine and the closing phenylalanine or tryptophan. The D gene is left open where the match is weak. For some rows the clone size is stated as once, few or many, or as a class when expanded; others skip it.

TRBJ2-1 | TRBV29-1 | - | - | CSGGVGDEQFF | TGCAGCGGGGGGGTAGGCGATGAGCAGTTCTTC
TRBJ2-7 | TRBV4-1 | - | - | CASSLKEAESYEQYF | TGCGCCAGCAGCCTTAAGGAGGCGGAGTCCTACGAGCAGTACTTC
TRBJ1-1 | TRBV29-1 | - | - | CSVEDPGTEAFF | TGCAGCGTTGAAGATCCGGGCACTGAAGCTTTCTTT
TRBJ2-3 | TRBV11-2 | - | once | CASSLYLGIDTQYF | TGTGCCAGCAGCCTATATTTAGGTATCGATACGCAGTATTTT
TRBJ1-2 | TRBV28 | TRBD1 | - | CASRGQGRNTGYTF | TGTGCCAGCCGCGGACAGGGGCGAAATACGGGCTACACCTTC
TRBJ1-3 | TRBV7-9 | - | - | CASSIPDRNSGNTIYF | TGTGCCAGCAGCATCCCAGACAGGAACTCTGGAAACACCATATATTTT
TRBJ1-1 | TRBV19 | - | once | CASSIDSPGHTAAFF | TGTGCCAGTAGTATAGACTCTCCGGGACACACCGCTGCTTTCTTT
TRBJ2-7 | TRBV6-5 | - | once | CASSTTPTYEQYF | TGTGCCAGCAGTACGACACCCACCTACGAGCAGTACTTC
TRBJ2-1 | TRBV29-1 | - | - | CSVGLGHEQFF | TGCAGCGTTGGGCTGGGTCATGAGCAGTTCTTC
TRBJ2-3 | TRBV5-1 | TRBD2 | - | CASSLDGRAIDTQYF | TGCGCCAGCAGCTTGGACGGGAGGGCGATAGATACGCAGTATTTT